This is a list of T cell receptor beta chains from one sample in a study of cytotoxic CD8 clonotypes in ibrutinib-treated CLL. The table came from immunoSEQ multiplex PCR; TCRdb's copy has only in-frame clones and leaves some out. The sample has about 92,000 clones; 60% to 80% are singletons. Sample: PBMCs, taken after 24 months of ibrutinib treatment. These receptors were obtained from a human donor with chronic lymphocytic leukemia. Each CDR3 is given with its conserved first and last residue. D genes are given only for firm matches. Clone size is stated in some rows and not others, as once, few, many or a class when expanded.

V gene: TRBV7-2
D gene: TRBD2
J gene: TRBJ2-7
clone size: -
CDR3 protein: CASSYRTSGGYEQYF
CDR3 DNA: TGTGCCAGCAGCTATAGGACTAGCGGGGGGTACGAGCAGTACTTC

V gene: TRBV25-1
D gene: TRBD2
J gene: TRBJ2-1
clone size: -
CDR3 protein: CASSGRASHIHNEQFF
CDR3 DNA: TGTGCCAGCAGCGGGAGGGCCAGTCATATCCACAATGAGCAGTTCTTC

V gene: TRBV7-6
D gene: TRBD1
J gene: TRBJ1-4
clone size: few
CDR3 protein: CASSPRRGTGHATNEKLFF
CDR3 DNA: TGTGCCAGCAGCCCCCGAAGGGGGACAGGCCATGCAACTAATGAAAAACTGTTTTTT

V gene: TRBV28
D gene: TRBD1
J gene: TRBJ2-3
clone size: -
CDR3 protein: CASSPPGQGTDTQYF
CDR3 DNA: TGTGCCAGCAGTCCTCCGGGACAGGGGACAGATACGCAGTATTTT

V gene: TRBV30
D gene: -
J gene: TRBJ1-1
clone size: few
CDR3 protein: CAWSEKSGAFF
CDR3 DNA: TGTGCCTGGAGTGAGAAGTCAGGAGCTTTCTTT

V gene: TRBV6-7
D gene: -
J gene: TRBJ1-4
clone size: few
CDR3 protein: CASHNEKLFF
CDR3 DNA: TGTGCCAGCCATAATGAAAAACTGTTTTTT

V gene: TRBV6-1
D gene: -
J gene: TRBJ1-5
clone size: -
CDR3 protein: CASSGTPGNQPQHF
CDR3 DNA: TGTGCCAGCAGTGGGACACCCGGGAATCAGCCCCAGCATTTT

V gene: TRBV27
D gene: -
J gene: TRBJ2-1
clone size: -
CDR3 protein: CASSFAPFGNEQFF
CDR3 DNA: TGTGCCAGCAGTTTTGCCCCCTTTGGCAATGAGCAGTTCTTC

V gene: TRBV5-4
D gene: TRBD2
J gene: TRBJ2-7
clone size: few
CDR3 protein: CASSRGGTGQGSYEQYF
CDR3 DNA: TGTGCCAGCAGCCGGGGGGGGACGGGACAAGGGTCCTACGAGCAGTACTTC

V gene: TRBV5-1
D gene: TRBD1
J gene: TRBJ2-2
clone size: -
CDR3 protein: CASRLQQTGTGELFF
CDR3 DNA: TGCGCCAGCAGACTACAACAGACAGGGACAGGGGAGCTGTTTTTT

V gene: TRBV19
D gene: TRBD1
J gene: TRBJ1-5
clone size: -
CDR3 protein: CASGDRGLKPQHF
CDR3 DNA: TGTGCCAGTGGGGACAGGGGGCTTAAACCCCAGCATTTT

V gene: TRBV19
D gene: -
J gene: TRBJ1-3
clone size: few
CDR3 protein: CASSIGFGGGNTIYF
CDR3 DNA: TGTGCCAGTAGTATAGGCTTCGGGGGCGGAAACACCATATATTTT

V gene: TRBV18
D gene: -
J gene: TRBJ1-2
clone size: -
CDR3 protein: CASSPGNPGPNGYTF
CDR3 DNA: TGTGCCAGCTCACCGGGAAATCCAGGTCCAAATGGCTACACCTTC

V gene: TRBV7-9
D gene: TRBD2
J gene: TRBJ2-5
clone size: -
CDR3 protein: CASSLALAGRETQYF
CDR3 DNA: TGTGCCAGCAGCTTAGCGCTAGCGGGGCGAGAGACCCAGTACTTC

V gene: TRBV7-9
D gene: TRBD2
J gene: TRBJ2-3
clone size: few
CDR3 protein: CASSSSGRTDTQYF
CDR3 DNA: TGTGCCAGCAGCTCGAGCGGGAGGACAGATACGCAGTATTTT

V gene: TRBV10-3
D gene: -
J gene: TRBJ2-2
clone size: -
CDR3 protein: CAISEVEEGELFF
CDR3 DNA: TGTGCCATCAGTGAGGTAGAGGAGGGGGAGCTGTTTTTT

V gene: TRBV28
D gene: -
J gene: TRBJ1-2
clone size: -
CDR3 protein: CASSFSDNYGYTF
CDR3 DNA: TGTGCCAGCAGTTTCTCAGATAACTATGGCTACACCTTC

V gene: TRBV5-4
D gene: -
J gene: TRBJ2-2
clone size: -
CDR3 protein: CASLRWEEVGELFF
CDR3 DNA: TGTGCCAGCTTAAGGTGGGAGGAAGTCGGGGAGCTGTTTTTT

V gene: TRBV19
D gene: TRBD1
J gene: TRBJ2-5
clone size: once
CDR3 protein: CASSAGTATRQETQYF
CDR3 DNA: TGTGCCAGTAGTGCAGGGACAGCAACACGCCAAGAGACCCAGTACTTC

V gene: TRBV5-1
D gene: TRBD2
J gene: TRBJ2-3
clone size: -
CDR3 protein: CASRLAGGSTDTQYF
CDR3 DNA: TGCGCCAGCAGACTAGCGGGGGGATCGACAGATACGCAGTATTTT

V gene: TRBV25-1
D gene: -
J gene: TRBJ2-7
clone size: -
CDR3 protein: CASSAVVAGAYEQYF
CDR3 DNA: TGTGCCAGCAGTGCTGTGGTAGCCGGGGCCTACGAGCAGTACTTC

V gene: TRBV28
D gene: TRBD2
J gene: TRBJ2-1
clone size: few
CDR3 protein: CASSGAGGPGDEQFF
CDR3 DNA: TGTGCCAGCAGTGGAGCGGGAGGGCCGGGCGATGAGCAGTTCTTC

V gene: TRBV5-1
D gene: -
J gene: TRBJ2-7
clone size: -
CDR3 protein: CASSRDGNSYEQYF
CDR3 DNA: TGCGCCAGCAGCCGAGACGGAAACTCCTACGAGCAGTACTTC

V gene: TRBV7-9
D gene: TRBD2
J gene: TRBJ2-7
clone size: few
CDR3 protein: CASSLGGGHRRAVDF
CDR3 DNA: TGTGCCAGCAGTCTCGGGGGGGGACACCGGAGAGCAGTGGACTTC

V gene: TRBV11-2
D gene: -
J gene: TRBJ1-2
clone size: few
CDR3 protein: CASSRPGGRYGYTF
CDR3 DNA: TGTGCCAGCAGCCGCCCGGGCGGTCGTTATGGCTACACCTTC

V gene: TRBV7-9
D gene: TRBD2
J gene: TRBJ2-3
clone size: -
CDR3 protein: CASSLGSRAGDLTDTQYF
CDR3 DNA: TGTGCCAGCAGCTTGGGGTCCCGGGCGGGAGACTTAACAGATACGCAGTATTTT

V gene: TRBV28
D gene: TRBD1
J gene: TRBJ2-7
clone size: once
CDR3 protein: CASSPVDRDGEQYF
CDR3 DNA: TGTGCCAGCAGTCCTGTGGACAGGGATGGTGAGCAGTACTTC

V gene: TRBV28
D gene: -
J gene: TRBJ1-5
clone size: -
CDR3 protein: CASSSGGTGQPQHF
CDR3 DNA: TGTGCCAGCAGTTCTGGGGGGACGGGGCAGCCCCAGCATTTT

V gene: TRBV6-1
D gene: -
J gene: TRBJ2-2
clone size: -
CDR3 protein: CASSERGGAWELFF
CDR3 DNA: TGTGCCAGCAGTGAACGGGGTGGAGCATGGGAGCTGTTTTTT

V gene: TRBV10-2
D gene: -
J gene: TRBJ2-7
clone size: -
CDR3 protein: CASIPALPDEQYF
CDR3 DNA: TGCGCCAGCATCCCCGCCCTACCTGACGAGCAGTACTTC

V gene: TRBV18
D gene: -
J gene: TRBJ1-1
clone size: -
CDR3 protein: CASSPPQPSREAFF
CDR3 DNA: TGTGCCAGCTCACCACCACAACCGAGCCGTGAAGCTTTCTTT

V gene: TRBV28
D gene: TRBD1
J gene: TRBJ1-1
clone size: -
CDR3 protein: CASSLRYRGRKTEAFF
CDR3 DNA: TGTGCCAGCAGTTTGCGTTACAGGGGGAGGAAGACTGAAGCTTTCTTT

V gene: TRBV11-2
D gene: -
J gene: TRBJ1-1
clone size: -
CDR3 protein: CASSYRQDTEAFF
CDR3 DNA: TGTGCCAGCAGCTATAGGCAGGACACTGAAGCTTTCTTT

V gene: TRBV7-9
D gene: TRBD2
J gene: TRBJ2-1
clone size: once
CDR3 protein: CASSLVASGSTEQFF
CDR3 DNA: TGTGCCAGCAGCTTAGTCGCTAGCGGGAGCACTGAGCAGTTCTTC

V gene: TRBV27
D gene: TRBD1
J gene: TRBJ1-2
clone size: -
CDR3 protein: CASSLSTGAYGYTF
CDR3 DNA: TGTGCCAGCAGTTTATCGACAGGGGCCTATGGCTACACCTTC

V gene: TRBV19
D gene: -
J gene: TRBJ1-5
clone size: -
CDR3 protein: CASSSTSNQPQHF
CDR3 DNA: TGTGCCAGTAGTTCGACAAGCAATCAGCCCCAGCATTTT

V gene: TRBV28
D gene: TRBD1
J gene: TRBJ1-5
clone size: -
CDR3 protein: CASSEGQGAGNQPQHF
CDR3 DNA: TGTGCCAGCAGTGAAGGACAGGGGGCCGGCAATCAGCCCCAGCATTTT

V gene: TRBV11-2
D gene: -
J gene: TRBJ2-7
clone size: -
CDR3 protein: CASSFLSGSSYEQYF
CDR3 DNA: TGTGCCAGCAGCTTTCTATCGGGGAGCTCCTACGAGCAGTACTTC

V gene: TRBV2
D gene: -
J gene: TRBJ2-7
clone size: few
CDR3 protein: CASSDSAPYEQYF
CDR3 DNA: TGTGCCAGCAGTGACAGTGCCCCCTACGAGCAGTACTTC

V gene: TRBV6-6
D gene: TRBD1
J gene: TRBJ1-5
clone size: -
CDR3 protein: CASVDRGGTQPQHF
CDR3 DNA: TGTGCCAGCGTAGACAGGGGAGGTACTCAGCCCCAGCATTTT

V gene: TRBV7-3
D gene: -
J gene: TRBJ1-4
clone size: -
CDR3 protein: CASSPSRNEKLFF
CDR3 DNA: TGTGCCAGCAGTCCCAGTCGTAATGAAAAACTGTTTTTT

V gene: TRBV15
D gene: -
J gene: TRBJ1-2
clone size: -
CDR3 protein: CATSRDLSGGEVYGYTF
CDR3 DNA: TGTGCCACCAGCAGAGATCTTTCGGGGGGCGAGGTGTATGGCTACACCTTC

V gene: TRBV6-1
D gene: -
J gene: TRBJ2-7
clone size: few
CDR3 protein: CASSETGTVYEQYF
CDR3 DNA: TGTGCCAGCAGTGAAACGGGAACAGTCTACGAGCAGTACTTC

V gene: TRBV4-2
D gene: -
J gene: TRBJ2-4
clone size: few
CDR3 protein: CASSAGPGLHENIQYF
CDR3 DNA: TGTGCCAGCAGCGCGGGACCGGGGTTGCACGAAAACATTCAGTACTTC

V gene: TRBV30
D gene: -
J gene: TRBJ2-1
clone size: -
CDR3 protein: CAFGTGDGRRAYNEQFF
CDR3 DNA: TGTGCCTTTGGAACAGGGGACGGGAGAAGGGCCTACAATGAGCAGTTCTTC

V gene: TRBV28
D gene: -
J gene: TRBJ2-5
clone size: -
CDR3 protein: CASSLGRGYETQYF
CDR3 DNA: TGTGCCAGCAGCTTGGGCAGGGGCTATGAGACCCAGTACTTC

V gene: TRBV5-6
D gene: -
J gene: TRBJ2-6
clone size: -
CDR3 protein: CASSLGAGANVLTF
CDR3 DNA: TGTGCCAGCAGCTTGGGGGCTGGGGCCAACGTCCTGACTTTC

V gene: TRBV6-5
D gene: -
J gene: TRBJ1-2
clone size: -
CDR3 protein: CASSYSSGPLGHGYTF
CDR3 DNA: TGTGCCAGCAGTTACTCGTCCGGGCCCCTCGGTCATGGCTACACCTTC

V gene: TRBV6-1
D gene: -
J gene: TRBJ2-7
clone size: -
CDR3 protein: CASSPGGKYEQYF
CDR3 DNA: TGTGCCAGCAGCCCGGGGGGCAAATACGAGCAGTACTTC

V gene: TRBV5-4
D gene: TRBD1
J gene: TRBJ1-2
clone size: -
CDR3 protein: CASSTGQGFYGYTF
CDR3 DNA: TGTGCCAGCAGCACAGGACAGGGATTCTATGGCTACACCTTC

V gene: TRBV11-2
D gene: -
J gene: TRBJ1-2
clone size: -
CDR3 protein: CASSLRRRSDGYTF
CDR3 DNA: TGTGCCAGCAGCTTAAGACGGAGATCGGATGGCTACACCTTC

V gene: TRBV5-6
D gene: -
J gene: TRBJ2-4
clone size: -
CDR3 protein: CASSFGTAKNIQYF
CDR3 DNA: TGTGCCAGCAGCTTTGGGACAGCCAAAAACATTCAGTACTTC

V gene: TRBV18
D gene: -
J gene: TRBJ1-1
clone size: once
CDR3 protein: CASDLLSKLNTEAFF
CDR3 DNA: TGTGCCAGCGACCTCCTCTCCAAACTGAACACTGAAGCTTTCTTT

V gene: TRBV13
D gene: -
J gene: TRBJ1-2
clone size: -
CDR3 protein: CASSLGPQQAVGTF
CDR3 DNA: TGTGCCAGCAGCTTAGGCCCCCAACAGGCCGTAGGGACCTTC

V gene: TRBV19
D gene: -
J gene: TRBJ1-5
clone size: -
CDR3 protein: CASSWGTPSNQPQHF
CDR3 DNA: TGTGCCAGTAGTTGGGGTACTCCTAGCAATCAGCCCCAGCATTTT

V gene: TRBV10-1
D gene: -
J gene: TRBJ2-5
clone size: -
CDR3 protein: CASSDGGQETQYF
CDR3 DNA: TGCGCCAGCAGTGATGGGGGCCAAGAGACCCAGTACTTC